This is a list of T cell receptor beta chains from one sample in a study of neurological immune-mediated disorders. TCRdb re-called the 5' RACE reads through MiXCR, storing one row per CDR3 protein. The data show 40,000 or so distinct CDR3 sequences, around 10% seen once. Sequencing was performed on PBMCs. These receptor sequences come from a man between 60 and 75 years old with HTLV-1-associated myelopathy (HAM/TSP). Both conserved end residues are part of each CDR3. The D gene is left open where the match is weak. Size tells how often a clone was seen (once, few, many) or the class of an expanded clone, and some rows leave it out.

d_call j_call v_call cdr3_length clone_size cdr3_nt cdr3_aa
TRBD2 TRBJ2-3 TRBV7-6 15 many TGTGCCAGCAGCCGTGGGACTAGCGGAACAGATACGCAGTATTTT CASSRGTSGTDTQYF
TRBD1 TRBJ1-1 TRBV5-1 15 many TGCGCCAGCAGAGTGGACAGGGGAGGAGGGACTGAAGCTTTCTTT CASRVDRGGGTEAFF
NA TRBJ2-5 TRBV12-3/TRBV12-4 15 many TGTGCCAGCAGTTTGGGTAGGGGGGCTCAAGAGACCCAGTACTTC CASSLGRGAQETQYF
TRBD2 TRBJ2-5 TRBV20-1 14 many TGCAGTGCTCAACACGGGACTAGCGAAGAGACCCAGTACTTC CSAQHGTSEETQYF
NA TRBJ2-5 TRBV15 14 many TGTGCCACCAGCTTTCCGGGACTTGGGGAGACCCAGTACTTC CATSFPGLGETQYF
NA TRBJ1-3 TRBV7-9 15 many TGTGCCAGCAGCTACGGGACGGATTATGGAAACACCATATATTTT CASSYGTDYGNTIYF
TRBD2 TRBJ2-7 TRBV6-5 17 many TGTGCCAGCAGTTACTCCCCGAGCGGGATGGGGACCTACGAGCAGTACTTC CASSYSPSGMGTYEQYF
TRBD1 TRBJ2-3 TRBV10-3 13 many TGTGCCACCGACAGGGGTAGCACAGATACGCAGTATTTT CATDRGSTDTQYF
NA TRBJ2-7 TRBV10-3 14 many TGTGCCATCAGTACCTTTGGGGCCTCCTACGAGCAGTACTTC CAISTFGASYEQYF
NA TRBJ2-1 TRBV6-5 16 many TGTGCCAGCAGTTACTCGGGCGGGATCTCCTACAATGAGCAGTTCTTC CASSYSGGISYNEQFF
TRBD2 TRBJ2-1 TRBV10-3 15 many TGTGCCACCGGGGGATCGGCGGGAGGGGTAAATGAGCAGTTCTTC CATGGSAGGVNEQFF
TRBD1 TRBJ2-6 TRBV27 13 many TGTGCCACCCGGACAGGGGAGGCCAACGTCCTGACTTTC CATRTGEANVLTF
TRBD1 TRBJ2-3 TRBV6-5 15 many TGTGCCAGCAGTTACAAGGGACAGGGAGGGGGTACGCAGTATTTT CASSYKGQGGGTQYF
TRBD2 TRBJ2-3 TRBV12-3/TRBV12-4 14 many TGTGCCAGCAGTTTCGGCGGGAGGGCAGATACGCAGTATTTT CASSFGGRADTQYF
NA TRBJ1-4 TRBV12-3/TRBV12-4 14 many TGTGCCAGCAGTCTCCGGGTGACTAATGAAAAACTGTTTTTT CASSLRVTNEKLFF
TRBD1 TRBJ2-6 TRBV7-2 16 many TGTGCCAGCAGCGTAAGGGGGCTGACTGGGGCCAACGTCCTGACTTTC CASSVRGLTGANVLTF
TRBD1 TRBJ2-7 TRBV15 16 many TGTGCCACCAGCAAATCCAAGACAGGGGGGAGTTACGAGCAGTACTTC CATSKSKTGGSYEQYF
NA TRBJ2-2 TRBV3-1 15 many TGTGCCAGCAGCCAAGATGGGACGTCTGGCGGGGAGCTGTTTTTT CASSQDGTSGGELFF
NA TRBJ2-3 TRBV5-1 14 many TGCGCCAGCAGCGGGACTTGGGGCGCAGATACGCAGTATTTT CASSGTWGADTQYF
TRBD2 TRBJ2-4 TRBV12-3/TRBV12-4 15 many TGTGCCAGCAGTCCGCGACTAGCTGAGGGCAACATTCAGTACTTC CASSPRLAEGNIQYF
NA TRBJ2-3 TRBV21-1 13 many TGTGCCAGCAGCATAAAAAGGGGTTATACGCAGTATTTT CASSIKRGYTQYF
TRBD1 TRBJ2-7 TRBV3-1 14 many TGTGCCAGCAGCGCCGGGACAGGCGCCTACGAGCAGTACTTC CASSAGTGAYEQYF
TRBD2 TRBJ2-7 TRBV20-1 16 many TGCAGTGCTAGCGGGGCTAGCGGGATAAGCCTGAACGAGCAGTACTTC CSASGASGISLNEQYF
NA TRBJ2-1 TRBV5-1 12 many TGCGCCAGCAGCTTCCGGGACACTGAGCAGTTCTTC CASSFRDTEQFF
TRBD2 TRBJ2-3 TRBV7-3 15 many TGTGCCAGCAGCTTAAGTGGACTAGCGGCAGATACGCAGTATTTT CASSLSGLAADTQYF
NA TRBJ2-7 TRBV10-2 15 many TGCGCCAGCAGTGAGTCTGGCCTTAGCTCCTACGAGCAGTACTTC CASSESGLSSYEQYF
TRBD2 TRBJ2-4 TRBV7-2 14 many TGTGCCAGCGGACTAGCGGGTTACAAAAACATTCAGTACTTC CASGLAGYKNIQYF
NA TRBJ2-3 TRBV5-4 13 NA TGTGCCAGCAGCCTTATTAGCGCAGATACGCAGTATTTT CASSLISADTQYF
NA TRBJ2-7 TRBV2 14 many TGTGCCAGCACTGGACTCCCTCCGGGGTACGAGCAGTACTTC CASTGLPPGYEQYF
TRBD1 TRBJ2-5 TRBV6-6 13 NA TGTGCAACCAGTCGGGACAGACAAGAGACCCAGTACTTC CATSRDRQETQYF
TRBD1 TRBJ2-7 TRBV28 14 many TGTGCCAGCCGCCCGGGACAGGGGGCGGGGGAGCAGTACTTC CASRPGQGAGEQYF
TRBD1 TRBJ2-7 TRBV7-3 12 NA TGTGCCAGCAGCCCAGGGGGTCTCGAGCAGTACTTC CASSPGGLEQYF
NA TRBJ1-1 TRBV25-1 12 NA TGTGCCACTCTGGGCGAGGGGATTGGAGCTTTCTTT CATLGEGIGAFF
TRBD1 TRBJ2-5 TRBV5-1 15 many TGCGCCAGCAGCTTTCGTGACAGGGAAGTCGAGACCCAGTACTTC CASSFRDREVETQYF
NA TRBJ1-3 TRBV4-3 13 many TGCGCCAGCAGTCCGGGTCACGGAAACACCATATATTTT CASSPGHGNTIYF